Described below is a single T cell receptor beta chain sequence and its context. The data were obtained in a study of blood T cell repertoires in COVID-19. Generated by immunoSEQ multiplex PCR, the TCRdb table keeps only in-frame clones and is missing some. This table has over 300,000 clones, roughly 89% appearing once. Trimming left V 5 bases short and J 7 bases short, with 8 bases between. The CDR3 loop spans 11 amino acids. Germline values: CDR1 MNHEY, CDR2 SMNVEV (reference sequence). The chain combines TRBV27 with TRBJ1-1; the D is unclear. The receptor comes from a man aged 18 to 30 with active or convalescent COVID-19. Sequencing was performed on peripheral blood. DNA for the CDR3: TGTGCCAGCAGTCGAGGGAATGAAGCTTTCTTT. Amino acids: CASSRGNEAFF.